The rows below give T cell receptor beta chains drawn from one sample of a study of shared clonotypes between healthy human individuals. Some clones are missing from TCRdb's copy, which holds only in-frame ones; the method was immunoSEQ multiplex PCR. The table records around 940,000 clones, about three quarters of them present only once. Sequencing used memory CD4+ T cells sorted from blood. These receptor sequences come from a man aged 18 to 30 in good health. Both conserved end residues are part of each CDR3. Each record gives: clone size, J gene, V gene, D gene, CDR3 protein, CDR3 DNA. The D gene is left open where the match is weak. Size is stated for part of the rows, as once, few or many counts, or as a class when the clone is expanded.

>-|TRBJ1-2|TRBV18|TRBD1
CASSPGEQGASYGYTF
TGTGCCAGCTCACCTGGGGAACAGGGGGCGTCCTATGGCTACACCTTC
>-|TRBJ2-7|TRBV9|-
CASSVTAHGGYEQYF
TGTGCCAGCAGCGTTACCGCCCATGGGGGGTACGAGCAGTACTTC
>-|TRBJ2-1|TRBV5-4|-
CASSSSSNEQFF
TGTGCCAGCAGCTCCTCATCGAATGAGCAGTTCTTC
>-|TRBJ2-5|TRBV28|TRBD2
CASSPVGGGGQATLQETQYF
TGTGCCAGCAGCCCTGTGGGCGGGGGGGGCCAAGCAACCCTCCAAGAGACCCAGTACTTC
>-|TRBJ1-6|TRBV25-1|TRBD1
CASSESRGLDSPLHF
TGTGCCAGCAGTGAATCAAGGGGGCTAGATTCACCCCTCCACTTT
>-|TRBJ1-5|TRBV6-1|-
CASSERGVNQPQHF
TGTGCCAGCAGTGAAAGGGGTGTCAATCAGCCCCAGCATTTT
>-|TRBJ2-3|TRBV18|TRBD2
CASSGGGAVSDTQYF
TGTGCCAGCTCTGGCGGGGGGGCAGTTTCGGATACGCAGTATTTT
>-|TRBJ2-7|TRBV2|TRBD2
CASSEPLAGSYEQYF
TGTGCCAGCAGTGAACCGCTAGCGGGTTCCTACGAGCAGTACTTC
>-|TRBJ2-5|TRBV7-9|-
CASTDGETQYF
TGTGCCAGCACCGATGGGGAGACCCAGTACTTC
>-|TRBJ2-7|TRBV6-6|TRBD1
CASSPHLGQGDYEQYF
TGTGCCAGCAGTCCACACCTTGGACAGGGGGACTACGAGCAGTACTTC
>-|TRBJ1-2|TRBV11-3|-
CASSLNSNGYGYTF
TGTGCCAGCAGCTTGAATAGCAATGGGTATGGCTACACCTTC
>-|TRBJ2-1|TRBV19|-
CASSIGGGSYNEQFF
TGTGCCAGTAGTATAGGGGGCGGGTCCTACAATGAGCAGTTCTTC
>-|TRBJ2-2|TRBV27|TRBD1
CASSPTGGVGTGELFF
TGTGCCAGCAGTCCGACAGGGGGCGTCGGCACCGGGGAGCTGTTTTTT
>-|TRBJ1-1|TRBV18|-
CASSPGQRPMNTEAFF
TGTGCCAGCTCACCGGGACAACGGCCCATGAACACTGAAGCTTTCTTT
>-|TRBJ2-4|TRBV21-1|-
CASSKTGEAPTKNIQYF
TGTGCCAGCAGCAAAACAGGGGAGGCTCCGACCAAAAACATTCAGTACTTC
>-|TRBJ2-7|TRBV7-2|-
CASSLASGTYEQYF
TGTGCCAGCAGCTTAGCTAGCGGAACCTACGAGCAGTACTTC
>-|TRBJ2-5|TRBV5-1|TRBD1
CASSPHTGEEPQYF
TGCGCCAGCAGCCCCCATACAGGGGAAGAGCCCCAGTACTTC
>-|TRBJ2-2|TRBV27|TRBD2
CASRPGLADTGELFF
TGTGCCAGCAGACCCGGACTAGCCGACACCGGGGAGCTGTTTTTT
>-|TRBJ2-2|TRBV6-5|TRBD2
CASSSGTSDTGELFF
TGTGCCAGCAGTTCCGGGACTAGCGACACCGGGGAGCTGTTTTTT
>-|TRBJ2-2|TRBV4-3|-
CASSQDVAGTGELFF
TGCGCCAGCAGCCAAGACGTGGCAGGGACCGGGGAGCTGTTTTTT
>-|TRBJ2-7|TRBV5-1|-
CASSLVPGPGEQYF
TGCGCCAGCAGCTTGGTTCCAGGGCCTGGCGAGCAGTACTTC
>-|TRBJ1-2|TRBV5-5|TRBD1
CASRLDRAYGYTF
TGTGCCAGCAGATTGGACAGGGCCTATGGCTACACCTTC
>-|TRBJ2-6|TRBV5-1|TRBD1
CASSNLAGTGPGANVLTF
TGCGCCAGCAGCAACTTAGCCGGGACAGGGCCCGGGGCCAACGTCCTGACTTTC
>-|TRBJ2-1|TRBV28|-
CASSTYNEQFF
TGTGCCAGCAGCACTTACAATGAGCAGTTCTTC
>few|TRBJ1-2|TRBV9|TRBD1
CASSVAGTGALNYGYTF
TGTGCCAGCAGCGTAGCTGGGACAGGGGCCCTTAACTATGGCTACACCTTC
>-|TRBJ2-7|TRBV2|-
CASRTYSSYEQYF
TGTGCCAGCAGGACGTATAGCTCCTACGAGCAGTACTTC
>-|TRBJ1-2|TRBV10-3|-
CAISDGDSYGYTF
TGTGCCATCAGTGACGGAGACTCTTATGGCTACACCTTC
>-|TRBJ2-7|TRBV10-2|-
CASSESGFAYEQYF
TGCGCCAGCAGTGAGAGCGGATTTGCCTACGAGCAGTACTTC
>-|TRBJ2-7|TRBV18|-
CASSLYDRYEQYF
TGTGCCAGCTCACTCTATGACAGGTACGAGCAGTACTTC
>-|TRBJ2-1|TRBV2|-
CASILAGYGEQFF
TGTGCCAGCATTCTAGCAGGGTATGGTGAGCAGTTCTTC
>-|TRBJ2-7|TRBV15|-
CATSREGLSSYEQYF
TGTGCCACCAGCAGAGAGGGCCTTAGCTCCTACGAGCAGTACTTC
>-|TRBJ1-1|TRBV27|TRBD1
CASRGRGLAEAFF
TGTGCCAGCAGAGGCAGGGGGCTCGCTGAAGCTTTCTTT
>-|TRBJ2-5|TRBV19|-
CASGGHSGETQYF
TGTGCCAGTGGGGGACATTCAGGAGAGACCCAGTACTTC
>-|TRBJ1-1|TRBV6-4|-
CASSDSTRGDLGAFF
TGTGCCAGCAGTGACTCGACAAGGGGGGACCTCGGAGCTTTCTTT
>-|TRBJ2-1|TRBV18|TRBD2
CASSPGGEQFF
TGTGCCAGCTCACCCGGGGGGGAGCAGTTCTTC
>-|TRBJ2-3|TRBV7-9|TRBD2
CASSLSAGGPTDTQYF
TGTGCCAGCAGCTTGTCAGCGGGGGGGCCGACAGATACGCAGTATTTT
>-|TRBJ2-1|TRBV6-5|-
CASRLDSLPYNEQFF
TGTGCCAGCAGGCTAGACAGTCTTCCCTACAATGAGCAGTTCTTC
>-|TRBJ2-3|TRBV2|-
CASSVGSSTDTQYF
TGTGCCAGCAGTGTGGGCAGCAGCACAGATACGCAGTATTTT
>few|TRBJ1-2|TRBV6-6|TRBD1
CASSYFGQGKNYGYTF
TGTGCCAGCAGTTACTTCGGACAGGGGAAGAACTATGGCTACACCTTC
>-|TRBJ2-2|TRBV2|-
CASSEIRGELFF
TGTGCCAGCAGTGAAATCAGGGGGGAGCTGTTTTTT
>-|TRBJ2-7|TRBV7-6|TRBD1
CASSAYRGEQYF
TGTGCCAGCAGCGCTTACAGGGGCGAGCAGTACTTC
>-|TRBJ2-7|TRBV5-4|-
CASSSKYEQYF
TGTGCCAGCAGCTCAAAATACGAGCAGTACTTC
>-|TRBJ2-3|TRBV7-2|TRBD1
CASSPGTAFTDTQYF
TGTGCCAGCAGCCCCGGGACAGCCTTCACAGATACGCAGTATTTT
>-|TRBJ2-5|TRBV29-1|TRBD1
CSVAIGTGQETQYF
TGCAGCGTTGCGATAGGGACAGGGCAAGAGACCCAGTACTTC
>-|TRBJ2-6|TRBV5-4|TRBD2
CASSVGGNAGANVLTF
TGTGCCAGCAGCGTGGGGGGGAACGCTGGGGCCAACGTCCTGACTTTC
>-|TRBJ2-1|TRBV29-1|-
CSVVLAGLDNEQFF
TGCAGCGTTGTTCTCGCGGGCCTTGACAATGAGCAGTTCTTC
>-|TRBJ1-2|TRBV5-4|-
CASSSNPGLYGYTF
TGTGCCAGCAGCTCGAACCCGGGACTCTATGGCTACACCTTC
>-|TRBJ1-3|TRBV4-3|-
CASSQEAQGNSGNTIYF
TGCGCCAGCAGCCAAGAGGCCCAGGGGAACTCTGGAAACACCATATATTTT
>-|TRBJ2-1|TRBV5-1|TRBD2
CASSPRTSGGVNEQFF
TGCGCCAGCAGCCCCCGGACTAGCGGGGGGGTCAATGAGCAGTTCTTC
>-|TRBJ1-4|TRBV7-6|-
CASSLAVLSEKLFF
TGTGCCAGCAGCTTAGCGGTCTTGTCTGAAAAACTGTTTTTT
>-|TRBJ2-3|TRBV15|-
CATSRAGDTDTQYF
TGTGCCACCAGCAGAGCGGGGGACACAGATACGCAGTATTTT
>-|TRBJ2-3|TRBV5-6|-
CASSLRGFRTDTQYF
TGTGCCAGCAGCTTGAGGGGATTCCGCACAGATACGCAGTATTTT
>-|TRBJ1-2|TRBV11-2|TRBD1
CASSLDGTGRPDGYTF
TGTGCCAGCAGCTTAGATGGGACAGGGCGTCCAGATGGCTACACCTTC
>many|TRBJ1-1|TRBV30|TRBD1
CAWSGQGNTEAFF
TGTGCCTGGAGTGGACAGGGAAACACTGAAGCTTTCTTT
>few|TRBJ1-1|TRBV6-1|-
CASNDITEAEAFF
TGTGCCAGCAATGATATTACCGAAGCTGAAGCTTTCTTT
>-|TRBJ2-3|TRBV7-2|TRBD2
CASSLALAKTDTQYF
TGTGCCAGCAGCTTAGCACTAGCGAAGACAGATACGCAGTATTTT
>-|TRBJ2-2|TRBV5-4|-
CASSPDRGRPGELFF
TGTGCCAGCAGCCCCGATCGGGGGCGCCCGGGGGAGCTGTTTTTT
>-|TRBJ1-3|TRBV6-5|-
CASSYNFPGNTIYF
TGTGCCAGCAGTTACAACTTCCCTGGAAACACCATATATTTT
>-|TRBJ1-1|TRBV5-5|-
CASSSPGEGHTEAFF
TGTGCCAGCAGCTCTCCCGGCGAGGGGCACACTGAAGCTTTCTTT